What follows is one T cell receptor beta chain and its context. Antigen unknown. The data are from a study of cytomegalovirus exposure and HLA in healthy donors. Trimming left V 4 bases short and J 0 bases short, with 10 bases between. The CDR3 contains 14 residues. Germline-derived CDR1 and CDR2 are ENHRY and SYGVKD. Study results and caveats: Later work showed greater clonal expansion in HLA-associated TCR beta chains than in equally common others. It is likely that the observed cluster of highly shared sequence variants was a sequencing artifact. An analysis was carried out later, and it reportedly showed fewer N-insertions in an Asian-associated ancestry cluster than the approximately 700-donor mean.

The PCR ran on 60 Vbeta and 13 Jbeta primers. Using immunoSEQ multiplex PCR, the repertoire was profiled, and TCRdb retains in-frame clones only, with some absent. The profile shows roughly 160,000 clones, about 76% of them singletons. The chain links TRBV10-3 to TRBJ2-7; no definite D call. The receptor's source is a woman aged 18-29 years in good health and CMV-seropositive. The sequencing sample was made of PBMCs. The CDR3 DNA follows: TGTGCCATCAGTGGAGGCGCGAGCTCCTACGAGCAGTACTTC. Translated, it gives CAISGGASSYEQYF.